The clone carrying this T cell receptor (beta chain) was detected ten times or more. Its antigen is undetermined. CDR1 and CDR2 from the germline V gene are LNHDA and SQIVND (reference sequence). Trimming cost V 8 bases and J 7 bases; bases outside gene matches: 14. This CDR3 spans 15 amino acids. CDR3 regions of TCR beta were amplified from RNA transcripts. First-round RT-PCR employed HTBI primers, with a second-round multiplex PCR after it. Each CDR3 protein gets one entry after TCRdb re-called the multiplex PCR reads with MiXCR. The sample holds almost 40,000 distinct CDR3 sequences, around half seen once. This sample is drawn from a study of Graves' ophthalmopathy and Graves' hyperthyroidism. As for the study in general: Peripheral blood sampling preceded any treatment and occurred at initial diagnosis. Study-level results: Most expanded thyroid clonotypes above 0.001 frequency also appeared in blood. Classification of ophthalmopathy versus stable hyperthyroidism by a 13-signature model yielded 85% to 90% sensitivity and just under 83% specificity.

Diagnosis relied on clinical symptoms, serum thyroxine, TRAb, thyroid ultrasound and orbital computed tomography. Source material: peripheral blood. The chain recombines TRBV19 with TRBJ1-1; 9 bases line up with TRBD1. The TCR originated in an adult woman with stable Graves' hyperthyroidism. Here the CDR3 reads CASCPQGTGMGEAFF. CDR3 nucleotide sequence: TGTGCCAGTTGTCCCCAAGGGACAGGGATGGGTGAAGCTTTCTTT.